Here is one TCR beta chain with its context. This sample is drawn from a study of T cell responses to AZD1222 COVID-19 vaccine. The CDR3 covers 14 residues. V shed 4 bases and J shed 2 bases, with 11 bases lying between them. Germline CDR1 and CDR2: LNHDA and SQIVND (reference sequence). Sequencing used immunoSEQ multiplex PCR; TCRdb keeps in-frame clones, though not all of them. Of about 110,000 clones detected, 81% appear once; the ten largest clones hold less than 5%. The rearrangement joins TRBV19 to TRBJ2-5; no firm D call. Sequenced material: peripheral blood, taken on day 0 of AZD1222 vaccination. The origin of this receptor is an adult in good health. The CDR3 DNA reads TGTGCCAGTAGTAATAAACAGCTACAAGAGACCCAGTACTTC. It translates to CASSNKQLQETQYF.